The clone carrying this T cell receptor (beta chain) has a count of ten or more. These data are taken from a study of early T cells in non-severe SARS-CoV-2 infection. The overall study: Sequenced bulk RNA came from whole blood that was unsorted, and chains were unpaired.

MiXCR was run by TCRdb on the 5' RACE reads, yielding one entry per CDR3 protein. The sample comprises about 46,000 distinct CDR3 sequences, approximately 9.4% of which are singletons, and about 15% rests with the top ten. CDR1 is WSHSY, CDR2 SAAADI, per germline. The CDR3 sequence is 14 residues long. Trimming at V came to 6 bases and at J to 7 bases, leaving 6 bases not matched to a gene. The genes are TRBV10-2 and TRBJ1-6, with 7 bases matching TRBD1. Sample: whole blood. This clonotype was sampled from an adult who was a healthcare worker with PCR-confirmed SARS-CoV-2 infection or an uninfected control (not recorded which). CDR3: CASRQGQTNSPLHF. In nucleotides, the CDR3 is TGCGCCAGCAGGCAGGGACAGACGAATTCACCCCTCCACTTT.